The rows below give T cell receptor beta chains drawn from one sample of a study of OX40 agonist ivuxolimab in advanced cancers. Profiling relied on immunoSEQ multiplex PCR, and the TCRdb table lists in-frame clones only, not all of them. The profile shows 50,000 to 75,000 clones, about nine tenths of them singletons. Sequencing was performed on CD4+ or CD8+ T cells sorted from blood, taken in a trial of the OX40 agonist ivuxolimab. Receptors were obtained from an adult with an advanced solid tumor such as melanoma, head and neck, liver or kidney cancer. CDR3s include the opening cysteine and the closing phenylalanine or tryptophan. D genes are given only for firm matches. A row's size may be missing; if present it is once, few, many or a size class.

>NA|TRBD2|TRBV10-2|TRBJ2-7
TGCGCCAGCAGCGCCGCGGGAGGCCAGTACGAGCAGTACTTC
CASSAAGGQYEQYF
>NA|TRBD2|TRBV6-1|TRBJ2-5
TGTGCCAGCAGTGAAGCGGGGGCGGGAGGGCGCGGAGAGACCCAGTACTTC
CASSEAGAGGRGETQYF
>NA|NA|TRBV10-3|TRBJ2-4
TGTGCCATCAGTGAGTCGGGAGGACTAGCCAAAAACATTCAGTACTTC
CAISESGGLAKNIQYF
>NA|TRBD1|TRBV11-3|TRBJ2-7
TGTGCCAGCAGCTTATTCGGGACAGGGGTATGGTCCTCCTACGAGCAGTACTTC
CASSLFGTGVWSSYEQYF
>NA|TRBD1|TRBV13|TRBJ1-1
TGTGCCAGCAGCCGGTATGAGGGGGCGAGTACTGAAGCTTTCTTT
CASSRYEGASTEAFF
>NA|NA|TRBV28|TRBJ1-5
TGTGCCAGTCGGACAGTTTATAGCAATCAGCCCCAGCATTTT
CASRTVYSNQPQHF
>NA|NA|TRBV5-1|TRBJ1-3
TGCGCCAGCAGCTTTGGGACTGGACTGGACTCTGGAAACACCATATATTTT
CASSFGTGLDSGNTIYF
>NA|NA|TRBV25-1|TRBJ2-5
TGTGCCAGCAGTGATCGGGAGACCCAGTACTTC
CASSDRETQYF
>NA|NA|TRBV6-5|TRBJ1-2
TGTGCCAGCAGCTACAGGCTGTCTATCGGCTACACCTTC
CASSYRLSIGYTF
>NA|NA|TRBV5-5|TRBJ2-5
TGTGCCAGCAGCTTGACAGGACGTCAAGAGACCCAGTACTTC
CASSLTGRQETQYF
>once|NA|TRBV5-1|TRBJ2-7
TGCGCCAGCAGCGGGCCAGAGTCTGGGGAGCAGTACTTC
CASSGPESGEQYF
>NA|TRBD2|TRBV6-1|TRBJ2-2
TGTGCCAGCAGACCACTAGCGGCGAACACCGGGGAGCTGTTTTTT
CASRPLAANTGELFF
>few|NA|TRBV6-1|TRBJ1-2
TGTGCCAGCTGCATCGAAGGGCGGGTTGATGGCTACACCTTC
CASCIEGRVDGYTF
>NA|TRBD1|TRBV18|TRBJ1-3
TGTGCCAGCTCACCATCGTCGGGGACAGCCTCTGGAAACACCATATATTTT
CASSPSSGTASGNTIYF
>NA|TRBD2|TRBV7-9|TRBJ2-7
TGTGCCAGCAGCGTCCGGGGGGGGCTAGCGGGAGTTGAGCAGTACTTC
CASSVRGGLAGVEQYF
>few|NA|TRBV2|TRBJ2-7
TGTGCCAGCAGGACAGATTCCCAGTCGCTCGAGCAGTACTTC
CASRTDSQSLEQYF
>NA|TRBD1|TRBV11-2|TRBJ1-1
TGTGCCAGCAGCCCGCTCTCAGGGGGCTTTTCCCAGAACACTGAAGCTTTCTTT
CASSPLSGGFSQNTEAFF
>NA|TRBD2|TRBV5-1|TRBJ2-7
TGCGCCAGCAGCTGGTCCGGGACTAGCGGGAGCGATGGTTCTAACGAGCAGTACTTC
CASSWSGTSGSDGSNEQYF
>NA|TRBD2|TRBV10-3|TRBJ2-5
TGTGCCACCGCCCTCGGACTAGCCGGGGAGACCCAGTACTTC
CATALGLAGETQYF
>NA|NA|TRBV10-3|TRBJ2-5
TGTGCCATCAGTGAGTCGCCCGAAGAGACCCAGTACTTC
CAISESPEETQYF
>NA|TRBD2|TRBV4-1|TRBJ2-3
TGCGCCAGCAGCCAACCCGAGGGACTAGCGGGAGTGGAAGATACGCAGTATTTT
CASSQPEGLAGVEDTQYF
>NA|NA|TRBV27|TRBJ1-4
TGTGCCAGCAGTATTCAGGGGTCGGCTAATGAAAAACTGTTTTTT
CASSIQGSANEKLFF